What follows is one TCR beta chain and its context. There is no known antigen for this receptor. Base-call qualities are not available, and no considerably larger clone is one nucleotide away. This entry is derived from a study of cytomegalovirus exposure and HLA in healthy donors (dated by TCRdb to 2017 to 2019). About the study as a whole: An earlier analysis of several hundred of the donors reported 276 Gb of sequence data and roughly 120 million unique TCR beta sequences obtained from about 200 million T cells. Roughly 300 gigabases of sequencing data and around 87 million unique TCR sequences were included in an early release covering over 600 HLA-typed donors. Of the roughly 400 genotyped donors, around 81% fell in the genetic ancestry cluster associated with self-reported Caucasian donors. The study aimed to test whether cataloging public T cell receptors could reveal signatures of past pathogen exposure. The study used immunosequencing to profile the T cell repertoires of more than 650 subjects and linked those repertoires to cytomegalovirus serostatus. Along with the approximately 700-subject first cohort, a separate validation cohort of 120 different subjects was used. High-throughput TCR immunosequencing, statistical association of individual TCRs with disease status, and machine learning were combined to predict cytomegalovirus infection status. To study patterns of TCR occurrence, a later analysis re-analyzed previously published TCR beta repertoires from hundreds of donors and added high-resolution HLA genotyping. In the later analysis, no new phenotypic data were used to find candidate immune exposures; instead, reliance was placed on TCR beta sequences and their occurrence across donors. To decide whether each TCR beta V gene segment behaved as functional or pseudogenic, an earlier analysis of some 570 of the donors relied on high-throughput TCR beta sequencing. Alongside the repertoire data, information on donor age, sex, ethnicity and CMV serostatus was compiled. Genome-wide SNP genotypes for about three fifths of the roughly 700 donors were used in a later genetic analysis, which treated that subset as a discovery cohort. Every repertoire in the discovery cohort had been generated on one and the same sequencing platform. Both class I and class II loci were covered by HLA typing, at four-digit resolution. The number of donors typed differed by locus, with roughly 629-640 for A, B, C, DRB1 and DQB1, over 500 for DQA1, 600 to 610 for DPA1, and 450 to 480 for DPB1. Because of strong linkage in the cohort, roughly five DR-DQ haplotypes were treated as single units for association and clustering. On average, roughly 200,000 unique TCR beta nucleotide sequences were sequenced per donor among 350 to 400 genotyped donors of the cohort, with 15% to 20% of those sequences being non-productive.

In total, just over 650 healthy bone marrow donors made up the cohort. At the time of sampling, every cohort member was nominally healthy, though immune exposures that went unrecorded were likely present. The donor was CMV seronegative and was included in the group of around 320 seronegative cohort members. Every donor gave a peripheral blood sample, and the peripheral blood mononuclear cells from that sample were used for TCR beta sequencing. The Qiagen DNeasy Blood Extraction Kit was used to extract genomic DNA from the blood cell samples. Paper-wide results and their limitations: In a later analysis, most CMV-associated TCR beta chains were found to appear HLA-restricted, with HLA associations seemingly driven largely by CMV exposure. Fewer than 20 rarely observed V segments, including chromosome 9 orphons, were excluded from the earlier analysis of about 610 of the donors because counts were too low. A later analysis reported that several top co-occurrence clusters appeared linked to parvovirus B19, influenza, CMV and Epstein-Barr virus. A later genetic analysis reported fewer N-insertions in productive TCRs among donors in an Asian-associated ancestry cluster than the roughly 670-donor mean. The study listed over 150 TCR beta chains as associated with cytomegalovirus. A further reported finding was that TCR beta sequences accurately predicted the HLA-A and HLA-B alleles for most subjects in the first cohort. Compared with equally common non-associated chains, HLA-associated TCR beta chains in a later analysis were more clonally expanded and had lower generation probabilities. In a later analysis, around 17,000 TCR beta sequences were associated with specific HLA alleles at a false discovery rate of 0.05. The classifier was reported to diagnose cytomegalovirus status with high specificity and sensitivity in both the original cohort and the validation cohort. According to the authors, the approach could potentially be generalized to other disease states and immunological phenotypes. In vitro tests confirmed that a few of the cytomegalovirus-associated TCR beta chains recognize cytomegalovirus antigens. Linkage disequilibrium might explain the correlated functional status among segregating V segments, but an unknown experimental factor could not be excluded. In this cohort, only TCR beta chains were sequenced, and detectable features were limited by the absence of alpha or paired-chain data. Most TCR sequences were seen in very few donors, while some public TCRs were found in many individuals. Presence/absence analyses assumed roughly uniform sequencing depth across donors, an assumption that may not hold. For the cohort, immune exposure information was limited to CMV serostatus. Some IMGT-functional V segments, including TRBV6-2 and TRBV6-3, could not be distinguished by the 87-base-pair reads and were therefore excluded. Broadly in line with IMGT annotations, most TCR beta V segments showed up in productive rearrangements about 87% or about 30% of the time in an earlier analysis of 587 of the donors. Assigning TCR associations to individual alleles was difficult when HLA alleles, especially DR and DQ, strongly co-occurred. In a later genetic analysis, a missense DCLRE1C variant was associated with V-gene and J-gene trimming of TCR beta chains, and the association was replicated in an independent cohort. A cluster of highly shared sequence variants was judged likely to represent a technical artifact of the sequencing pipeline. In a later analysis, TCR association rates were found to vary across HLA loci, with the most associated TCRs seen for DRB1 alleles and the fewest for HLA-C alleles. Because HLA typing was unavailable for some donors at each locus, only the typed subset was used in association tests.

The library came from the immunoSEQ multiplex PCR assay. For the multiplex PCR, a mixture combining 60 forward primers for TCR Vbeta segments and 13 reverse primers for TCR Jbeta segments was used. The CDR3 region of rearranged TCR beta genes was amplified from genomic DNA by a multiplex PCR assay. On the Illumina HiSeq System, the amplified TCR beta libraries were sequenced as 87-base-pair reads. In the paper's pipeline: A later analysis counted tens of millions of unique TCR beta chains across the 500 to 850 repertoires, and roughly 10 million of these chains were shared by at least two donors. A nearest-neighbor algorithm error-corrected the raw reads and collapsed the reads into unique sequences, merging closely related sequences to remove PCR and sequencing errors. CDR3 sequences were aligned to IMGT reference sequences to assign V, D and J gene segments. For a sequence to be retained, a match of at least six nucleotides to both a V gene segment and a J gene segment was required. A rearrangement counted as productive if the CDR3 had no stop codons and remained in frame with V and J, and every other rearrangement counted as non-productive. CDR3 was defined according to IMGT convention as the region running from the second conserved V-encoded cysteine to the conserved J-encoded phenylalanine. Sequences without an unambiguous match to a single V gene segment were excluded from the earlier analysis of 587 of the donors. In an earlier analysis of a few hundred of the donors, V segments were called functional above 56.7% productive rearrangements and were called segregating when the between-donor standard deviation exceeded 5%. A statistical classification framework was built for diagnosing cytomegalovirus status from the catalog of TCR beta chain sequences. V and J gene assignment, in a later analysis, came from comparing TCR nucleotide sequences with IMGT/GENE-DB human TR gene sequences. A later analysis assigned CDR3 sequences and most-parsimonious VDJ recombination scenarios with the TCRdist pipeline. In a later analysis, each TCR beta chain was defined by its CDR3 amino acid sequence together with its V-gene family, and reads without a unique V-gene family were excluded. To address suspected cross-contamination and a sequencing artifact, a later analysis removed roughly 640 highly shared, low-generation-probability nucleotide sequences. In a later analysis, a clonal expansion index was calculated for each public chain from normalized within-repertoire ranks of inferred template counts. In a later analysis, generation probabilities were computed with a VDJ recombination model fitted to out-of-frame rearrangements, and the resulting probabilities were checked against IGoR. Hypergeometric tests were used in a later analysis to score TCR-TCR, TCR-HLA and TCR-CMV co-occurrence, with a repertoire-size bias correction applied to the TCR pairs. In a later analysis, false discovery rates were estimated by permuting HLA or CMV assignments 20 times. A later analysis grouped co-occurring TCRs with DBSCAN, adding TCRdist sequence similarity when clustering within HLA-allele-positive subsets. For co-occurrence clustering, repertoires with fewer than 30,000 or more than 120,000 public chains were excluded, along with about five repertoires with anomalous nucleotide sharing. TCRdb holds this immuneACCESS table with in-frame rearrangements only. Some clones are missing; in checked studies, unresolved V genes explain under half, and the rest has no known cause. The D gene and trimming were derived from the DNA, and the V and J assignments and clone size from that table. This sample comprises more than 60,000 clones, roughly 75% of them detected only once. The ten largest make up about 4.7% of the sample.

Measured from the cysteine to the phenylalanine, the CDR3 is 15 residues long. CDR3 DNA is the only sequence kept; it has 45 bases, read in frame from the first base. CDR1 and CDR2 are read off the germline V gene as SGDLS and YYNGEE. Trimming removed 3 bases from V and 5 bases from J, leaving 17 bases between the germline ends. The V gene is TRBV9 and the J gene is TRBJ2-5; the D segment cannot be called with confidence. The sequence was collected from a woman in her 30s in good health and CMV-seronegative. Specimen: PBMCs. The sequenced DNA: TGTGCCAGCAGCGCCTCAGGTATGCAGGCGGAGACCCAGTACTTC. Translation gives CASSASGMQAETQYF.